This T cell receptor beta chain was sequenced during a study of T cells in Graves' hyperthyroidism and ophthalmopathy. Study findings and constraints: In the blood, most expanded thyroid clonotypes above 0.001 appeared as well.

The V and J ends lost 8 bases and 3 bases respectively, with 9 bases between them. This CDR3 comprises 12 residues. Germline CDR1 ENHRY, CDR2 SYGVKD. A Clinical Activity Score of at least 3, a NOSPECS grade of at least 4 and a duration under 3 months were recorded in the ophthalmopathy patients. The diagnostic basis comprised clinical symptoms, serum thyroxine and TRAb, thyroid ultrasound and orbital computed tomography. This sample holds PBMCs from less than 11 ml fresh peripheral blood. The source material, RNA transcripts, was used to amplify TCR beta CDR3 regions. First-round RT-PCR with HTBI primers amplified the TCR CDR3 region. MiXCR was run by TCRdb on the multiplex PCR reads, yielding one entry per CDR3 protein. Found here are fewer than 650,000 distinct CDR3 sequences, more than 13% of them singletons; the top ten hold around 7%. This clonotype was seen at least ten times. Its antigen is not known.

The receptor was isolated from a woman between 18 and 30 years old with Graves' ophthalmopathy. The specimen was blood. The chain recombines TRBV10-3 with TRBJ2-3, with D maybe TRBD2 (6 bases). Written as DNA, the CDR3 is TGTGCCATCGCCGGGAGAACAGATACGCAGTATTTT. Protein: CAIAGRTDTQYF.